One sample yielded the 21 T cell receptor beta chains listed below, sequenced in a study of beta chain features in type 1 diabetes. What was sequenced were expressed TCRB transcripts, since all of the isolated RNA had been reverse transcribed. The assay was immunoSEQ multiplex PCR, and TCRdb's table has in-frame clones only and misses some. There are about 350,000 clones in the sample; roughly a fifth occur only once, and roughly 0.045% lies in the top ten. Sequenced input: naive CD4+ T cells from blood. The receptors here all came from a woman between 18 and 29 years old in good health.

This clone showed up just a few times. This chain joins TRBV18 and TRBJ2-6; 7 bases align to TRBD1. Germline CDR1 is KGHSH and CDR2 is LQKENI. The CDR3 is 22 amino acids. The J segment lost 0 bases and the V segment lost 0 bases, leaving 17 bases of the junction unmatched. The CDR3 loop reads CASSPPVGGSGTANSGANVLTF. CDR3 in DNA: TGTGCCAGCTCACCACCGGTCGGTGGATCCGGGACAGCCAACTCTGGGGCCAACGTCCTGACTTTC.

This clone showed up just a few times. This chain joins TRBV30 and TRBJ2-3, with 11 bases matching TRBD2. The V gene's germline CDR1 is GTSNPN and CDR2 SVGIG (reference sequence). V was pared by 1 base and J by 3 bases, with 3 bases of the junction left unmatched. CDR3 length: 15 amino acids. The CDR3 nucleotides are TGTGCCTGGAGTGGATCTAGCGGGAGGACAGATACGCAGTATTTT. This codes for CAWSGSSGRTDTQYF.

CDR3 residues: CASSARQGVQPQHF. DNA for the CDR3: TGTGCCAGCAGTGCTCGTCAGGGGGTACAGCCCCAGCATTTT. The chain links TRBV6-1 to TRBJ1-5, with TRBD1 matching over 7 bases. Per germline, CDR1 MNHNS and CDR2 SASEGT. Trimming cost V 4 bases and J 7 bases; bases outside gene matches: 7. CDR3 length: 14 amino acids.

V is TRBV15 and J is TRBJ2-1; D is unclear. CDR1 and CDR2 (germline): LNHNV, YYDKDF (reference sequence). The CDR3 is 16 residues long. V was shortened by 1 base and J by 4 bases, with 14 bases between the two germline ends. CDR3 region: CATSRGPLENYNEQFF. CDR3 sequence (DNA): TGTGCCACCAGCAGAGGCCCCTTAGAGAATTACAATGAGCAGTTCTTC. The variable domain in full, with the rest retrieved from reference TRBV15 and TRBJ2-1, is DAMVIQNPRYQVTQFGKPVTLSCSQTLNHNVMYWYQQKSSQAPKLLFHYYDKDFNNEADTPDNFQSRRPNTSFCFLDIRSPGLGDTAMYLCATSRGPLENYNEQFFGPGTRLTVL.

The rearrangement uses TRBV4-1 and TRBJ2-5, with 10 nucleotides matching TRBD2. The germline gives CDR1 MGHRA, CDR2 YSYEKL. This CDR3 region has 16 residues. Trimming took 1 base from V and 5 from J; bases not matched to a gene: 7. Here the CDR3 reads CASSQGSGRAQETQYF. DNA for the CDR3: TGCGCCAGCAGCCAAGGGAGCGGGAGGGCCCAGGAGACCCAGTACTTC.

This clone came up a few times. CDR3 coding DNA: TGTGCCAGCAGTTCGGAACTCGACAGGGACTACGAGCAGTACTTC. It translates to CASSSELDRDYEQYF. The V and J genes are TRBV6-6 and TRBJ2-7; 7 bases align to TRBD1. The CDR3 totals 15 residues. The J segment lost 3 bases and the V segment lost 4 bases, leaving 9 bases of the junction unmatched. The germline gives CDR1 MNHNY, CDR2 SVGAGI (reference sequence).

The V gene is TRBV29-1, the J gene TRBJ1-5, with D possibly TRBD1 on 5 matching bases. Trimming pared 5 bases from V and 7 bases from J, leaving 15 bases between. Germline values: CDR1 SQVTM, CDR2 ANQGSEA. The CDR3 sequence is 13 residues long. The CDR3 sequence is CSVREGIRQPQHF. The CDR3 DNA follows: TGCAGCGTTCGGGAGGGGATCAGACAGCCCCAGCATTTT.

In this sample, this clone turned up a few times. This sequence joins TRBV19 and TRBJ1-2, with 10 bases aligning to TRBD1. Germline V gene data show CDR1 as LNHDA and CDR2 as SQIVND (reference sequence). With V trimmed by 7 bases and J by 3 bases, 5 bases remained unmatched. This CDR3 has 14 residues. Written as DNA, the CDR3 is TGTGCCAGTACCCCTGACAGGGGGCACTATGGCTACACCTTC. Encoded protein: CASTPDRGHYGYTF.

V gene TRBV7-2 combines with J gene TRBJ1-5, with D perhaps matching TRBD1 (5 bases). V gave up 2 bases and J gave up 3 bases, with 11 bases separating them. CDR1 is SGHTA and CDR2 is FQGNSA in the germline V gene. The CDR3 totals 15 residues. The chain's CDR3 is CASSLMLGDNQPQHF. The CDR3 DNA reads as TGTGCCAGCAGCTTAATGCTAGGGGACAATCAGCCCCAGCATTTT.

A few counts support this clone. The CDR3 region is CASSQEIGDTEAFF. As DNA, the CDR3 is TGCGCCAGCAGCCAAGAGATAGGGGACACTGAAGCTTTCTTT. The gene calls are TRBV4-3 and TRBJ1-1; tentative D call: TRBD1 (5 bases). The V end was cut by 0 bases, the J end by 3 bases, with 8 bases between. The CDR3 has 14 amino acids. The V gene's germline CDR1 is LGHNA and CDR2 YSLEER.

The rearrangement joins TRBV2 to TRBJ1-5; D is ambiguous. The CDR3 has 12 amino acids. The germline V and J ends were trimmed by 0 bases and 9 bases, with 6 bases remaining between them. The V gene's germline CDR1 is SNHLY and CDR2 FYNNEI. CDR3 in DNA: TGTGCCAGCAGTGAAGCGGAGGTGCCCCAGCATTTT. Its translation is CASSEAEVPQHF.

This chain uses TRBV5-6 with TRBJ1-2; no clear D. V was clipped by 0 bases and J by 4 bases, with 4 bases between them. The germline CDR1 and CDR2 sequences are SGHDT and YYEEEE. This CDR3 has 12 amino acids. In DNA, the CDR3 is TGTGCCAGCAGCTTGGAGCCCTATGGCTACACCTTC. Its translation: CASSLEPYGYTF.

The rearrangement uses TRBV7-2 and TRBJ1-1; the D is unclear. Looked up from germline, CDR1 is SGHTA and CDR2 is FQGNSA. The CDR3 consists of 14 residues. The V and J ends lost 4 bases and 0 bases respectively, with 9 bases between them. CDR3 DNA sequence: TGTGCCAGCAGCTCACAGCCCATGAACACTGAAGCTTTCTTT. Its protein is CASSSQPMNTEAFF. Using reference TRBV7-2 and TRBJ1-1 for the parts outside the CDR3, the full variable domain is GAGVSQSPSNKVTEKGKDVELRCDPISGHTALYWYRQSLGQGLEFLIYFQGNSAPDKSGLPSDRFSAERTGGSVSTLTIQRTQQEDSAVYLCASSSQPMNTEAFFGQGTRLTVV.

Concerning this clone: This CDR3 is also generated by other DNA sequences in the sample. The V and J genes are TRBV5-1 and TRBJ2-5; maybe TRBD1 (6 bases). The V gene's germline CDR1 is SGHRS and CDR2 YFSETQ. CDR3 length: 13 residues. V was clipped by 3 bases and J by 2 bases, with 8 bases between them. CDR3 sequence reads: CASSSGQQETQYF. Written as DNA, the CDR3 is TGCGCCAGCAGCTCCGGACAGCAAGAGACCCAGTACTTC. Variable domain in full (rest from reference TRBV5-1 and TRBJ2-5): KAGVTQTPRYLIKTRGQQVTLSCSPISGHRSVSWYQQTPGQGLQFLFEYFSETQRNKGNFPGRFSGRQFSNSRSEMNVSTLELGDSALYLCASSSGQQETQYFGPGTRLLVL.

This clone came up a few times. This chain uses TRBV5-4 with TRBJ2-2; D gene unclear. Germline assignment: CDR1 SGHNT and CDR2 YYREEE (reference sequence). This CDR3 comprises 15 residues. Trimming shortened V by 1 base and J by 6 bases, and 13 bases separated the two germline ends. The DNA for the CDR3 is TGTGCCAGCAGCTTGCAGGATCACACACCCGGGGAGCTGTTTTTT. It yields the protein CASSLQDHTPGELFF.

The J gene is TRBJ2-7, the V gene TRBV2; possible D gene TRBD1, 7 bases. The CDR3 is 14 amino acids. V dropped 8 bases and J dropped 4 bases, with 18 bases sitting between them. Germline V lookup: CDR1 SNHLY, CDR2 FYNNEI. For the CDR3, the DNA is TGTGCCAGCCGGGCGGGACAGACTTCATACGAGCAGTACTTC. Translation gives CASRAGQTSYEQYF.

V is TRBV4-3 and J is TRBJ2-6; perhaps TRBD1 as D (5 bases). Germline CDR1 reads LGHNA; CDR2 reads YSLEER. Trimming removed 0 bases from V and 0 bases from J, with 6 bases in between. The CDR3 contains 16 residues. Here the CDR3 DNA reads TGCGCCAGCAGCCAAGATAGGGGCTCTGGGGCCAACGTCCTGACTTTC. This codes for CASSQDRGSGANVLTF.

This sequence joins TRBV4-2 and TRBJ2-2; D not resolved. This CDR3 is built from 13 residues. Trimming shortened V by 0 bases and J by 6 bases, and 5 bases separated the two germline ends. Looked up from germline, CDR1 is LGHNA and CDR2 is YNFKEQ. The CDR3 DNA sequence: TGTGCCAGCAGCCAAGAGTCTGCCGGGGAGCTGTTTTTT. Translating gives CASSQESAGELFF.

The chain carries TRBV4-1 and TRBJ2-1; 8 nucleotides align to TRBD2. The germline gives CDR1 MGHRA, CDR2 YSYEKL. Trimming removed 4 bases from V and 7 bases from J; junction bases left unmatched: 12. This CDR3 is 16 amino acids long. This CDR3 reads CASSPPLAGGGNEQFF. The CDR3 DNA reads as TGCGCCAGCAGCCCTCCCTTGGCGGGAGGCGGGAATGAGCAGTTCTTC.

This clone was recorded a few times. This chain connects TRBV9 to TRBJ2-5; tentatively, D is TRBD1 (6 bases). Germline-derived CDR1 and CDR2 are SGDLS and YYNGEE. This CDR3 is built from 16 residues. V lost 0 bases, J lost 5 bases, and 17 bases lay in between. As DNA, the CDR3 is TGTGCCAGCAGCGTAGCGGGGAACAGGGTGGGCGAGACCCAGTACTTC. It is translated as CASSVAGNRVGETQYF.

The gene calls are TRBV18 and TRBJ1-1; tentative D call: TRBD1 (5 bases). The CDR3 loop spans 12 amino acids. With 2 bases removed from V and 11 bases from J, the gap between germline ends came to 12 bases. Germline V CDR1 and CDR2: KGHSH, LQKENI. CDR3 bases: TGTGCCAGCTCACCAGTAGATGCAGGGGCTTTCTTT. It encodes CASSPVDAGAFF.